The 9 T cell receptor beta chains below were found in one sample sequenced in a study of siplizumab effects on memory and regulatory T cells. The repertoire was sequenced with immunoSEQ multiplex PCR; TCRdb's copy has only in-frame clones and lacks some. This table holds about 82,000 clones, approximately 88% found once. The material sequenced was Tregs sorted from blood. The receptors were gathered from a human donor in good health.

This chain uses TRBV7-2 with TRBJ1-4; TRBD1 matches 8 bases. CDR1 is SGHTA, CDR2 FQGNSA, per germline. V shed 5 bases, J shed 8 bases, and the junction held 4 bases outside the gene matches. This CDR3 is 13 amino acids long. CDR3 nucleotides: TGTGCCAGCAGCCAGGGGGCGGGGGAAAAACTGTTTTTT. Its protein is CASSQGAGEKLFF. The whole variable domain, filled in from reference TRBV7-2 and TRBJ1-4, reads GAGVSQSPSNKVTEKGKDVELRCDPISGHTALYWYRQSLGQGLEFLIYFQGNSAPDKSGLPSDRFSAERTGGSVSTLTIQRTQQEDSAVYLCASSQGAGEKLFFGSGTQLSVL.

Note on this clone: A junction boundary mismatches the germline segment, possibly from a read error. V gene TRBV7-3 combines with J gene TRBJ2-3; D is uncertain. CDR3 length: 13 amino acids. Germline CDR1 and CDR2: SGHTA and FQGTGA. The CDR3 DNA is TGTGCCAGCAGCTTAACGCCTGAAGGAAATAGAATTTTT. Translating gives CASSLTPEGNRIF.

This clone was observed many times. V gene TRBV15 combines with J gene TRBJ2-1; the D is unclear. The CDR3 consists of 15 residues. The germline V gene has CDR1 LNHNV and CDR2 YYDKDF (reference sequence). Trimming took 0 bases from V and 0 from J, leaving 6 bases between them. CDR3 amino acids: CATSRDVNSYNEQFF. The CDR3 DNA follows: TGTGCCACCAGCAGAGATGTGAACTCCTACAATGAGCAGTTCTTC.

The chain carries TRBV30 and TRBJ1-2; tentatively, D is TRBD1 (5 bases). The CDR3 loop spans 13 amino acids. Trimming cost V 3 bases and J 1 base, with 9 bases left between them. From germline, CDR1 is GTSNPN and CDR2 SVGIG (reference sequence). CDR3: CAWSGGGNYGYTF. CDR3 DNA: TGTGCCTGGAGCGGCGGGGGTAACTATGGCTACACCTTC.

The chain has TRBV11-1 and TRBJ2-7; 9 bases match TRBD2. V trimming: 2 bases; J trimming: 5 bases; junction bases outside the gene matches: 7. From germline, CDR1 is SGHAT and CDR2 FQDESV (reference sequence). The CDR3 totals 15 residues. CDR3 region: CASSLRLAGRDEQYF. The CDR3 nucleotides are TGTGCCAGCAGCTTAAGGCTAGCGGGGAGGGACGAGCAGTACTTC.

The chain employs TRBV27 and TRBJ1-2; 8 positions match TRBD1. With V trimmed by 5 bases and J by 7 bases, 15 bases remained unmatched. Germline CDR1 and CDR2: MNHEY and SMNVEV (reference sequence). The CDR3 contains 16 residues. In DNA, the CDR3 is TGTGCCAGCAGTCCATCTATCTTGGACAGGGTAATTGGCTACACCTTC. Amino acids: CASSPSILDRVIGYTF.

The V call is TRBV6-5, the J call TRBJ1-1; 7 bases map to TRBD1. The germline V gene encodes CDR1 MNHEY and CDR2 SVGAGI. The CDR3 length is 12 residues. Unmatched junction bases numbered 6, after V lost 4 bases and J lost 10 bases. CDR3 sequence reads: CASSLTGRGAFF. As DNA, the CDR3 is TGTGCCAGCAGTTTGACAGGGAGGGGAGCTTTCTTT.

This chain links TRBV2 with TRBJ2-7, with D perhaps matching TRBD2 (6 bases). CDR1 is SNHLY and CDR2 is FYNNEI in the germline V gene. The CDR3 has 15 amino acids. V lost 8 bases and J 8 bases, leaving 25 bases between the germline ends. Here the CDR3 DNA reads TGTGCCAGCGGAGCGGGCTCGGGCAGGCCATCCAAGCAGTACTTC. This sequence encodes CASGAGSGRPSKQYF.

This chain connects TRBV9 to TRBJ2-2, with TRBD1 identical over 7 bases. The CDR3 runs to 15 residues. Germline assignment: CDR1 SGDLS and CDR2 YYNGEE. V was pared by 1 base and J by 6 bases, with 6 bases of the junction left unmatched. The CDR3 DNA reads TGTGCCAGCAGCGTAATGACAGGGAATGCCGGGGAGCTGTTTTTT. Translating gives CASSVMTGNAGELFF.